This T cell receptor beta chain originates from a study of cytomegalovirus exposure and HLA in healthy donors. Germline V gene data show CDR1 as MNHNY and CDR2 as SVGAGI (reference sequence). Trimming removed 5 bases from V and 6 bases from J, with 16 bases in between. The CDR3 covers 14 residues. Profiled with immunoSEQ multiplex PCR; TCRdb holds only in-frame clones, not every one. The sample holds approximately 100,000 clones; about 90% are singletons and the top ten take approximately 6.3%. As for this clone: Antigen unknown.

Points from the study as a whole: Subsequent analysis found a tendency for first-cohort TCR clusters to co-occur within the 120 or so validation repertoires. The study flagged around 160 TCR beta chains as cytomegalovirus-associated.

This TCR came from a man between 18 and 35 years old in good health and CMV-seropositive. Source material: PBMCs. The chain employs TRBV6-6 and TRBJ1-2; maybe TRBD1 (6 bases). This CDR3 reads CASSPQQGGNGYTF. In DNA form, the CDR3 reads TGTGCCAGCAGTCCCCAACAGGGAGGGAATGGCTACACCTTC.